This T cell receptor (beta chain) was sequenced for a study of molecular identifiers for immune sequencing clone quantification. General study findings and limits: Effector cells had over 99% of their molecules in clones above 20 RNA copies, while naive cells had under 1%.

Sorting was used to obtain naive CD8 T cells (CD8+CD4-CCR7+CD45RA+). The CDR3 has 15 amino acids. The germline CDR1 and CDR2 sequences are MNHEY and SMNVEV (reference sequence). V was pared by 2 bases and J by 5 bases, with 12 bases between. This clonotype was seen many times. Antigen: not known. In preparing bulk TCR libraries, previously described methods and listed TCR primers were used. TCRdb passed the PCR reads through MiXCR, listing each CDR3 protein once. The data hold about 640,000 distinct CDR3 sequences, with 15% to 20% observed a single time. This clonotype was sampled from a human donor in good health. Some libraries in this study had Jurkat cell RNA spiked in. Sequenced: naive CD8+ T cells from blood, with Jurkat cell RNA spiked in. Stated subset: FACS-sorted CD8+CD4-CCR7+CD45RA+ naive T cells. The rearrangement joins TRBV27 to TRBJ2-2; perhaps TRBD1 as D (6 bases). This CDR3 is CASSLIQGWTGELFF. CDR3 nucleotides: TGTGCCAGCAGTTTAATACAGGGCTGGACCGGGGAGCTGTTTTTT.